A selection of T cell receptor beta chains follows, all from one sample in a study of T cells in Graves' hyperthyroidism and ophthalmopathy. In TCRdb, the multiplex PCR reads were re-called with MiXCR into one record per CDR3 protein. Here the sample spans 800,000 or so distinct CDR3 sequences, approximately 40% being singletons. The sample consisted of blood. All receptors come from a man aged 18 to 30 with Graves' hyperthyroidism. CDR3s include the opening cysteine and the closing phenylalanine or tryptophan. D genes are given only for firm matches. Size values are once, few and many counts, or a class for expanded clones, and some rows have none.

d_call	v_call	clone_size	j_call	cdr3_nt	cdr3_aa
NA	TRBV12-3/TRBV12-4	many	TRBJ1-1	TGTGCCAGCAGCCAGGACAACACTGAAGCTTTCTTT	CASSQDNTEAFF
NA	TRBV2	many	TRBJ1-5	TGTGCCAGCAGGACGGAGAGCCATCAGCCCCAGCATTTT	CASRTESHQPQHF
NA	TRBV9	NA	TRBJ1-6	TGTGCCAGCAGCGTAGCGGCACAGGCCAATTCACCCCTCCACTTT	CASSVAAQANSPLHF
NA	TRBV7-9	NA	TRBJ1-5	TGTGCCAGCAGCTTAGGGCTGACAGTAAACGAGCATTTT	CASSLGLTVNEHF
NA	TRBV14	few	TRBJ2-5	TGTGCCAGCAGCCAGGAGGGGGTTCGTAGAGAGACCCAGTACTTC	CASSQEGVRRETQYF
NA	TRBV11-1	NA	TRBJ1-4	TGTGCCAGCAGCCAGACGGGAACTAATGAAAATCTGTTTTTT	CASSQTGTNENLFF
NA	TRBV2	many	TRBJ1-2	TGTGCCAGCAACGGTTTGAGAGAGGGGAAAGGCTACACCTTC	CASNGLREGKGYTF
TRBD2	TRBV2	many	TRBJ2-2	TGTGCCAGCAGTGGCGGGAGAAACACCGGGGAGCTGTTTTTT	CASSGGRNTGELFF
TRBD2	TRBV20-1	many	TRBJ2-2	TGCAGTGCTCGCGGACTAGCGGCCACCGGGGAGCTGTTTTTT	CSARGLAATGELFF
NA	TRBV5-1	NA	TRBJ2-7	TGCGCCAGCAGCTTGAAAGGGAACTACGAGCAGTACTTC	CASSLKGNYEQYF
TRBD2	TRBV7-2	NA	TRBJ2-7	TGTGCCAGCAGCTTCGTAGCGGGAGGTTCAGACGAGCAGTACTTC	CASSFVAGGSDEQYF
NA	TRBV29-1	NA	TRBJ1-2	TGCAGAGAGGCAGGGGTCGGCTACACCTTC	CREAGVGYTF
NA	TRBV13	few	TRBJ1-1	TGTGCCAGCAGCTTACAGGGAAAAGGGATGAACACTGAAGCTTTCTTT	CASSLQGKGMNTEAFF
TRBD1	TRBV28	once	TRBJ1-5	TGTGCCAGCAGTTTGTCAACAGGGGGCAATCAGCCCCAGCATTTT	CASSLSTGGNQPQHF
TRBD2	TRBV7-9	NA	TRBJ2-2	TGTGCCAGCAGCCCCGGACTAGAGCCGTTAGCCGGGGAGCTGTTTTTT	CASSPGLEPLAGELFF
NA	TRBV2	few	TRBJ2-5	TGTGCCAGCAGTGACCCGGGACGTCATGGACAGACCCAGTACTTC	CASSDPGRHGQTQYF
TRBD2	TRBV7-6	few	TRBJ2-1	TGTGCCAGCAGAGCCGGGACTACCTACAATGAGCAGTTCTTC	CASRAGTTYNEQFF
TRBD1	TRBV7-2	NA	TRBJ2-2	TGTGCCAGCCCAGGGGGCAGGGTACCGAACACCGGGGAGCTGTTTTTT	CASPGGRVPNTGELFF
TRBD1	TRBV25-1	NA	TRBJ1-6	TGTGCCAGCTGGGACAGGGGGGATTCACCCCTCCACTTT	CASWDRGDSPLHF
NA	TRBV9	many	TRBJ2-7	TGTGCCAGCAGCGTAGCCGCATCTTCCTACGAGCAGTACTTC	CASSVAASSYEQYF
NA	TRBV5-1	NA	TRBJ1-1	TGCGCCAGCAGACATATCCCTCGGGACACTGAAGCTTTCTTT	CASRHIPRDTEAFF
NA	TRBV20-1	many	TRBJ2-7	TGCAGTGCTAGAGAGGCGGCCTACGAGCAGTACTTC	CSAREAAYEQYF
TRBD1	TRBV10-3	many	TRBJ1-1	TGTGCCATCAAATCGACAGGGCGAGGGTCTGAAGCTTTCTTT	CAIKSTGRGSEAFF
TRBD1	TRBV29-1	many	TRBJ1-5	TGCAGCGTTTCACAGGGGAGTCAGCCCCAGCATTTT	CSVSQGSQPQHF
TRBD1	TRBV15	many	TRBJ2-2	TGTGCCACCAGCAGCGGACAGGGGGCTTACACCGGGGAGCTGTTTTTT	CATSSGQGAYTGELFF
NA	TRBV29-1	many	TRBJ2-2	TGCAGCGTGTCGTGGCTAGCGAACACCGGGGAGCTGTTTTTT	CSVSWLANTGELFF
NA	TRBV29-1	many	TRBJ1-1	TGCAGCGTTGAGGCCGGAGGAGCTTTCTTT	CSVEAGGAFF
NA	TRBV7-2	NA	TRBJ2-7	TGTGCCAGCAGCTTAGCTGGGGGACATTGGTACGAGCAGTACTTC	CASSLAGGHWYEQYF
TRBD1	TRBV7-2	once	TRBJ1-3	TGTGCCAGCAGATTAGACAGGGGATATGGAAACACCATATATTTT	CASRLDRGYGNTIYF
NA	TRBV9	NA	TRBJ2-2	TGTGCCAGCAGCCAAGTGAGTCAGGGGCCCCCCGGGGAGCTGTTTTTT	CASSQVSQGPPGELFF
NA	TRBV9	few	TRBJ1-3	TGTGCCAGCAGCGTAGGAAGGGCCTTGGGAGGAAACACCATATATTTT	CASSVGRALGGNTIYF
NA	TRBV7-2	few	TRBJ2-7	TGTGCCAGCACCCCCGGCGGGCCCGAGCAGTACTTC	CASTPGGPEQYF
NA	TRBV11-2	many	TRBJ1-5	TGTGCCAGCAGCTTAGATCCTGGCTACCAGCCCCAGCATTTT	CASSLDPGYQPQHF
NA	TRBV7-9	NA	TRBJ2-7	TGTGCCAGCAGCTTGCGATCGATCGGAAGGGAGCAGTACTTC	CASSLRSIGREQYF
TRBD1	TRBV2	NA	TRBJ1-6	TGTGCCAGCAGGGGGACAGGGCCGAATTCACCCCTCCACTTT	CASRGTGPNSPLHF
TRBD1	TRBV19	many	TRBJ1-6	TGTGCCAGTAGCTTTCGACAGGGACGGATCGATTCACCCCTCCACTTT	CASSFRQGRIDSPLHF
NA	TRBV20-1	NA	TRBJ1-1	TGCAGTGCTAGTTCTACAGTGGAAGACCTAGGGGCTTTCTTT	CSASSTVEDLGAFF